This T cell receptor beta chain was retrieved from a study of OX40 agonist ivuxolimab in advanced cancers. Study-level results: What antigens the expanded peripheral T cells recognized was never established.

The CDR3 sequence is 11 residues long. The germline V gene has CDR1 SGHTA and CDR2 FQGTGA. Trimming shortened V by 8 bases and J by 7 bases, and 9 bases separated the two germline ends. This clone was seen just once. What it recognizes is unknown. TCRdb's copy holds only in-frame clones and misses some; the assay was immunoSEQ multiplex PCR. The table records about 60,000 clones, approximately 86% of them present only once. The sequenced sample was CD4+ or CD8+ T cells sorted from blood, obtained in a trial of the OX40 agonist ivuxolimab. This chain links TRBV7-3 with TRBJ2-1, with D perhaps being TRBD1 or TRBD2 (5 bases each). This TCR derives from an adult with an advanced solid tumor such as melanoma, head and neck, liver or kidney cancer. The CDR3 DNA reads as TGTGCCAGCGGGTGGGGGAATGAGCAGTTCTTC. The encoded protein is CASGWGNEQFF. Filled out from reference TRBV7-3 and TRBJ2-1, the complete variable domain reads GAGVSQTPSNKVTEKGKYVELRCDPISGHTALYWYRQSLGQGPEFLIYFQGTGAADDSGLPNDRFFAVRPEGSVSTLKIQRTERGDSAVYLCASGWGNEQFFGPGTRLTVL.